Below, 14 T cell receptor beta chains from the same sample are listed, as sequenced in a study of T-cell reconstitution after alpha-beta-depleted transplantation in children (dated by TCRdb to about 2016). The treatment or condition label on this specimen signifies: allogeneic hematopoietic cell transplantation with graft depleted of TCRalphabeta T cells and CD19 B cells. Library preparation was by PCR. The run used an Illumina HiSeq 2500. TCR library preparation used molecular barcoding, with unique molecular identifiers applied to normalize quantification of the TCRbeta repertoire. TCRdb reworked the public reads: Q25 trimming with fastp, MiXCR clone assembly, productive beta chains retained. Each record represents a unique CDR3 protein, reported with the most common genes and DNA among its rows. Recorded for this sample are about a million distinct CDR3 sequences; about 26% of them occurred a single time. The top ten hold around 30% of the sample.

The input for sequencing was PBMCs, mostly from graft donor cells, taken 360 days after TCRalphabeta/CD19-depleted stem cell transplant. Receptors originate from a boy in the first two years of life who had a stem cell transplant for SCID, so the T cells may come from the graft donor.

This clonotype was counted between two and nine times. The rearrangement uses TRBV25-1 and TRBJ1-1; 7 bases line up with TRBD1. The germline V gene has CDR1 MGHDK and CDR2 SYGVNS. The CDR3 loop spans 15 amino acids. Trimming removed 2 bases from V and 1 base from J; junction bases left unmatched: 4. The CDR3 sequence: CASSEAGTANTEAFF. The CDR3 DNA reads TGTGCCAGCAGTGAAGCTGGGACAGCGAACACTGAAGCTTTCTTT. Filled out from reference TRBV25-1 and TRBJ1-1, the complete variable domain reads EADIYQTPRYLVIGTGKKITLECSQTMGHDKMYWYQQDPGMELHLIHYSYGVNSTEKGDLSSESTVSRIRTEHFPLTLESARPSHTSQYLCASSEAGTANTEAFFGQGTRLTVV.

This chain links TRBV2 with TRBJ2-3; a weak D match, TRBD2 (6 bases). This CDR3 region has 15 residues. The germline gives CDR1 SNHLY, CDR2 FYNNEI. The V gene lost 6 bases and the J gene lost 2 bases, with 15 bases spanning the gap. The CDR3 region has the DNA TGTGCCAGCAGGATAGGGAGGACCCTCACAGATACGCAGTATTTT. Amino acid sequence: CASRIGRTLTDTQYF. Supplemented by reference TRBV2 and TRBJ2-3, the full variable domain reads EPEVTQTPSHQVTQMGQEVILRCVPISNHLYFYWYRQILGQKVEFLVSFYNNEISEKSEIFDDQFSVERPDGSNFTLKIRSTKLEDSAMYFCASRIGRTLTDTQYFGPGTRLTVL.

This rearrangement joins TRBV4-2 to TRBJ1-5; D is ambiguous. CDR1 and CDR2 (germline): LGHNA, YNFKEQ. The CDR3 sequence is 16 residues long. V lost 0 bases to trimming and J lost 0 bases, with 9 bases between them. Written as DNA, the CDR3 is TGTGCCAGCAGCCAAGAGGGCCCCGATAGCAATCAGCCCCAGCATTTT. It codes for CASSQEGPDSNQPQHF.

This clonotype was found a few times. DNA for the CDR3: TGCAGTGTTACAGGAATAGGGACCCAGTACTTC. This encodes CSVTGIGTQYF. The V gene is TRBV20-1, the J gene TRBJ2-5; D may be TRBD1 (5 bases). The CDR3 is 11 residues long. Trimming took 7 bases from V and 7 from J, leaving 13 bases between them. Germline V CDR1 and CDR2: DFQATT, SNEGSKA (reference sequence).

The CDR3 region has the DNA TGTGCCACCAGCAGAGATCCCACAGGGCCCAGGGGGACCCAGTACTTC. Its translation: CATSRDPTGPRGTQYF. The rearrangement links TRBV15 to TRBJ2-5; D is possibly TRBD1 (6 bases). The germline gives CDR1 LNHNV, CDR2 YYDKDF (reference sequence). V was shortened by 0 bases and J by 7 bases, with 18 bases between the two germline ends. The CDR3 is 16 residues long. The full variable domain, with the rest looked up from reference TRBV15 and TRBJ2-5, is DAMVIQNPRYQVTQFGKPVTLSCSQTLNHNVMYWYQQKSSQAPKLLFHYYDKDFNNEADTPDNFQSRRPNTSFCFLDIRSPGLGDTAMYLCATSRDPTGPRGTQYFGPGTRLLVL.

This chain connects TRBV6-1 to TRBJ1-6, with 9 bases fitting TRBD1. Per the germline V gene, CDR1 is MNHNS and CDR2 is SASEGT. Trimming cost V 7 bases and J 7 bases; bases outside gene matches: 11. The CDR3 spans 16 residues. DNA for the CDR3: TGTGCCAGCACTAATGTACAGGGGGCGAGGAATTCACCCCTCCACTTT. Its protein is CASTNVQGARNSPLHF.

This chain joins TRBV18 and TRBJ2-2; D may match TRBD1 or TRBD2 (6 bases each). This CDR3 contains 13 residues. Trimming took 2 bases from V and 11 from J, leaving 12 bases between them. From germline, CDR1 is KGHSH and CDR2 LQKENI. DNA of the CDR3: TGTGCCAGCTCACCAGGGATCGGGGGCGAGCTGTTTTTT. Translating it yields CASSPGIGGELFF.

V gene TRBV13 combines with J gene TRBJ2-2; possibly TRBD1 for D (6 bases). Trimming stripped 3 bases from V and 2 bases from J, with 16 bases between. Germline-derived CDR1 and CDR2 are PRHDT and FYEKMQ (reference sequence). The CDR3 loop spans 17 amino acids. For the CDR3, the DNA is TGTGCCAGCAGCTTTCTCGACAGGACCCTCAACACCGGGGAGCTGTTTTTT. Its protein is CASSFLDRTLNTGELFF.

The V and J genes are TRBV10-2 and TRBJ2-5; tentatively, D is TRBD2 (6 bases). The CDR3 loop spans 14 amino acids. Per the germline V gene, CDR1 is WSHSY and CDR2 is SAAADI. V was pared by 8 bases and J by 2 bases, with 15 bases between. The CDR3 nucleotides are TGCGCCAGCGCCCGGGACTTCCTGCAAGAGACCCAGTACTTC. This sequence encodes CASARDFLQETQYF.

This rearrangement joins TRBV15 to TRBJ2-7; TRBD2 matches at 8 bases. V lost 0 bases to trimming and J lost 0 bases; unmatched junction nucleotides: 13. The V gene's germline CDR1 is LNHNV and CDR2 YYDKDF (reference sequence). There are 19 residues in the CDR3. The CDR3, as DNA: TGTGCCACCAGCAGAGATTGGGGCGGGGGGCCAATAATCTCCTACGAGCAGTACTTC. Protein: CATSRDWGGGPIISYEQYF.

CDR3 protein: CASRGVDSRNEQFF. DNA of the CDR3: TGTGCCAGTAGAGGCGTAGACTCCCGCAATGAGCAGTTCTTC. The J gene is TRBJ2-1, the V gene TRBV19; no firm D call. This CDR3 is 14 amino acids long. V was trimmed by 6 bases and J by 6 bases, leaving 15 bases between them. CDR1 is LNHDA, CDR2 SQIVND, per germline (reference sequence).

The sample holds a few counts of this clonotype. The chain combines TRBV20-1 with TRBJ1-6; no definite D call. Trimming removed 3 bases from V and 0 bases from J, with 9 bases in between. Germline values: CDR1 DFQATT, CDR2 SNEGSKA (reference sequence). This CDR3 contains 15 residues. CDR3 nucleotide sequence: TGCAGTGCTAGGGAGCGACGCTCCTATAATTCACCCCTCCACTTT. It translates to CSARERRSYNSPLHF.

Turning to this clonotype: The junction departs from the called germline gene at one end, perhaps through a read error. The chain joins TRBV27 to TRBJ1-5; D might be TRBD1 (5 bases). The CDR3 has 14 residues. Germline lookup yields CDR1 MNHEY and CDR2 SMNVEV (reference sequence). DNA of the CDR3: TGTGCCAGCAGTTGGCAGGGAGGCAATCAGCCCCGGCATTTT. Translating gives CASSWQGGNQPRHF.

This chain links TRBV5-1 with TRBJ2-1; 16 bases agree with TRBD2. The CDR3 is 18 residues long. The trim removed 2 bases at V and 7 bases at J, leaving 9 bases unmatched. Looked up from germline, CDR1 is SGHRS and CDR2 is YFSETQ. The CDR3 loop is CASSFPGTSGGARNEQFF. The CDR3 DNA follows: TGCGCCAGCAGCTTCCCCGGGACTAGCGGGGGGGCTCGTAATGAGCAGTTCTTC.